This T cell receptor beta chain was obtained from a study of blood T cell repertoires in COVID-19 (dated by TCRdb to between 2020 and 2021). About the investigation overall: Collaborator samples came from the United States, Italy and Spain and covered acute and convalescent phases of COVID-19. The prospective study material was composed of cDNA or gDNA derived from T cells, B-cell-depleted T cells, or PBMCs. Subjects who had been exposed to COVID-19, were actively infected with it, or had recovered from it provided the deeply sampled blood TCRbeta repertoires that made up the dataset. The repertoires were released in a freely available public database intended as a resource for research on the immune response to SARS-CoV-2. Samples came from the ongoing ImmuneRACE study (first 160 participants) plus 1,254 subjects from 6 global collaborators. The sample metadata nearly always contained a de-identified subject ID, COVID-19 status, age in years and sex. Where available, HLA class I and class II types were obtained from metadata supplied by the sample provider rather than from assay-based typing.

Beyond this particular receptor, the publication reports: How much clinical and demographic metadata was included differed by source and by participant, and the metadata was provided uncurated.

Whole blood was collected in K2EDTA tubes by collaborating institutions according to the institutions' own protocols. Collaborator samples were shipped for TCRbeta analysis as frozen whole blood, isolated PBMCs, or DNA extracted from either sample type. TCRbeta CDR3 regions were amplified from genomic DNA by means of the immunoSEQ Assay, a bias-controlled multiplex PCR. Per the source publication's procedure: The number of nucleated cells in each sample was estimated by amplification of reference gene primers within the assay. To quantify the absolute abundance of each unique TCRbeta CDR3 rearrangement, sequence reads were collapsed and filtered. For each sample, productive Simpson clonality was calculated as the square root of Simpson's diversity index over productive rearrangements. The table was pulled from immuneACCESS by TCRdb, which kept in-frame rearrangements only. Such tables lose some clones; where checked, under half of the loss comes from unresolved V genes, and the rest has no known cause. V and J calls and clone size are given by that table; D and trimming were obtained from the DNA. The sample has fewer than 120,000 clones on record, approximately 80% of them singletons. The ten top clones hold about 17% of the sample.

In regard to this clone: Its antigen remains unidentified. No much larger clonotype is one base removed from it; base qualities were not supplied.

The TCR originated in a woman aged 60-70 years with acute or convalescent COVID-19. Source material: peripheral blood.

The DNA sequence reads TGTGCCAGCAGTAGGTCGACAGGGAGGAATTCACCCCTCCACTTT. Translated, this gives CASSRSTGRNSPLHF. The V and J genes are TRBV6-2 or TRBV6-3 and TRBJ1-6, with 7 bases matching TRBD1. From V the trimming removes 5 bases and from J it removes 7 bases, while the gene matches leave 8 bases of the junction unaccounted for. Based on the germline V gene, the CDR1 and CDR2 sequences are MNHEY and SVGEGT. The CDR3 spans 15 residues, from the cysteine through the phenylalanine. Only the CDR3 region is kept as DNA, spanning 45 bases read in frame from base 1.